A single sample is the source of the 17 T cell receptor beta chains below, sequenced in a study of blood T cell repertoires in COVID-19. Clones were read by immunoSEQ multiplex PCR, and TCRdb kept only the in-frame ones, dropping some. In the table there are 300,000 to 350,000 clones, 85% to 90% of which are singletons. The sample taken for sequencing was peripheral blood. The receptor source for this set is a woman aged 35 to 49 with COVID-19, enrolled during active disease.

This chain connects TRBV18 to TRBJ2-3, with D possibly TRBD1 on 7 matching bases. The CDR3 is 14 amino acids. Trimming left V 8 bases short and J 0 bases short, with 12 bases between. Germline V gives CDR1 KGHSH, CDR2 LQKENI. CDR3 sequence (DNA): TGTGCCAGCGGAGGGACAGCTAGCACAGATACGCAGTATTTT. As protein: CASGGTASTDTQYF.

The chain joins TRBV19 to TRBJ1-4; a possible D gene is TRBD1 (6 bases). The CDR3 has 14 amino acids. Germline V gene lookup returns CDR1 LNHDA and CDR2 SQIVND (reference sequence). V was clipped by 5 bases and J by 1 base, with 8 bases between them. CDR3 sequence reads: CASSVDRTNEKLFF. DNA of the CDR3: TGTGCCAGTAGTGTGGACAGAACTAATGAAAAACTGTTTTTT.

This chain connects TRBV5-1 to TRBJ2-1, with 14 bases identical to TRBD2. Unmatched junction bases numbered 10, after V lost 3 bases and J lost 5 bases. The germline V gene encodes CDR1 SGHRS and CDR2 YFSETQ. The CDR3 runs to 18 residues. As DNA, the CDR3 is TGCGCCAGCAGCTACGGACTAGCGGGAGGCGCTACGAACAATGAGCAGTTCTTC. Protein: CASSYGLAGGATNNEQFF.

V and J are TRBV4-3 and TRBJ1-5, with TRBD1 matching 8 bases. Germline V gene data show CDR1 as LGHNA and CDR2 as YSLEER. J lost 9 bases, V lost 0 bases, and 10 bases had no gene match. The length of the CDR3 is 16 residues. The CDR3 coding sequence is TGCGCCAGCAGCCAAGAAGTGTACAGGGGGTCGAGGCCCCAGCATTTT. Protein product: CASSQEVYRGSRPQHF.

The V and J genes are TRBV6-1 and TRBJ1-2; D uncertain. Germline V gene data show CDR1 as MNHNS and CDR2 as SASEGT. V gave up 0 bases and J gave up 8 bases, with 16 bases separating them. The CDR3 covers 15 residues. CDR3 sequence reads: CASSEAIRTAGGYTF. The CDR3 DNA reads TGTGCCAGCAGTGAAGCGATCCGAACGGCAGGAGGCTACACCTTC.

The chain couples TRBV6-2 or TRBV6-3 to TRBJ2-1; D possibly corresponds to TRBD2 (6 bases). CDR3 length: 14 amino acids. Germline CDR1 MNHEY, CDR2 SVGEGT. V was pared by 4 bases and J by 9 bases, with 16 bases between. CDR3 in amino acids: CASSSLSPEGEQFF. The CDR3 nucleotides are TGTGCCAGCAGTTCGTTATCCCCGGAGGGTGAGCAGTTCTTC.

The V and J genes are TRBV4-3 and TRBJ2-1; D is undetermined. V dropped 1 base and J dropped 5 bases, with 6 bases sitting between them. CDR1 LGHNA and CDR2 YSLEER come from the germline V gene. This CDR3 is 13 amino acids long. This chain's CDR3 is CASSQGRNNEQFF. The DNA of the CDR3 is TGCGCCAGCAGCCAAGGCAGAAACAATGAGCAGTTCTTC.

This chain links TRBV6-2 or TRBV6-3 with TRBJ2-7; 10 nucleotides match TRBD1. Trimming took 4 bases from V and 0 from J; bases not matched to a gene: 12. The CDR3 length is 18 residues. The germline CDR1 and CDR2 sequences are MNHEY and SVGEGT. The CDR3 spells CASSSGRLDRGFSYEQYF. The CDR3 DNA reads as TGTGCCAGCAGTTCCGGAAGGTTGGACAGGGGGTTCTCCTACGAGCAGTACTTC.

The chain's CDR3 is CASSLVGRGSEAFF. The CDR3 nucleotides are TGTGCCAGCAGCTTGGTGGGTAGGGGCTCTGAAGCTTTCTTT. The gene calls are TRBV5-5 and TRBJ1-1, with D maybe TRBD1 (5 bases). Trimming pared 0 bases from V and 6 bases from J, leaving 12 bases between. This CDR3 is built from 14 residues. Germline CDR1 is SGHKS and CDR2 is YYEKEE (reference sequence).

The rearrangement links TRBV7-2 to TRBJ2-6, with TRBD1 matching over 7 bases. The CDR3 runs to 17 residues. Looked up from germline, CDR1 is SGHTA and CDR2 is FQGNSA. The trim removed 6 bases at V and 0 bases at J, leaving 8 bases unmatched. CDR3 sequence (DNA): TGTGCCAGCAGTCGACGACAGGGTTTCTCTGGGGCCAACGTCCTGACTTTC. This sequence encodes CASSRRQGFSGANVLTF.

CDR3: CAALESWTANYGYTF. The CDR3 DNA sequence: TGTGCCGCCCTGGAGTCTTGGACAGCTAACTATGGCTACACCTTC. The chain is built from TRBV30 and TRBJ1-2, with D possibly being TRBD1 (6 bases). Germline V gives CDR1 GTSNPN, CDR2 SVGIG (reference sequence). CDR3 length equals 15 residues. V was pared by 8 bases and J by 0 bases, with 19 bases between.

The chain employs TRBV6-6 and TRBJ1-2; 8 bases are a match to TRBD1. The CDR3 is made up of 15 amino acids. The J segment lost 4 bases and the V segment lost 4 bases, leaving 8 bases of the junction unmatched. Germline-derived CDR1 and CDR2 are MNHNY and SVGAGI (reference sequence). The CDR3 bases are TGTGCCAGCAGTTCGACCCGGACAGGGAGCTATGGCTACACCTTC. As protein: CASSSTRTGSYGYTF.

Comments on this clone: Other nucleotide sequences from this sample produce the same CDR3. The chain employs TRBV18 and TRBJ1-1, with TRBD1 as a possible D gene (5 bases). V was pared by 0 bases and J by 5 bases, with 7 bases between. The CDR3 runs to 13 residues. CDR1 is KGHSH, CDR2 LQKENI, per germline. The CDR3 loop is CASSPPGGTEAFF. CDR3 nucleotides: TGTGCCAGCTCACCACCGGGGGGAACTGAAGCTTTCTTT.

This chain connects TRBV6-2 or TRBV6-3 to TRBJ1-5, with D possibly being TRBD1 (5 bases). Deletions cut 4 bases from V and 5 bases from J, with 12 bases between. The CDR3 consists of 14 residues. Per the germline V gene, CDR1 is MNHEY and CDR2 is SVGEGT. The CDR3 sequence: CASSSREVHQPQHF. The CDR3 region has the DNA TGTGCCAGCAGTTCCAGGGAGGTGCATCAGCCCCAGCATTTT.

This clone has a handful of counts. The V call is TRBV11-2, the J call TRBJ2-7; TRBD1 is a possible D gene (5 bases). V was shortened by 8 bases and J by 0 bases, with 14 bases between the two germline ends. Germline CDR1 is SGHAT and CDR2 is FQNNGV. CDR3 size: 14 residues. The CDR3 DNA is TGTGCCAGCCGTCCCACAGGTCCCTCCTACGAGCAGTACTTC. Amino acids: CASRPTGPSYEQYF.

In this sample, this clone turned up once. Here the CDR3 reads CASGSGQGGTGELFF. The CDR3 DNA reads TGTGCTAGTGGCTCGGGACAGGGGGGGACCGGGGAGCTGTTTTTT. V gene TRBV12-5 combines with J gene TRBJ2-2; TRBD1 agrees at 11 bases. The V and J ends lost 6 bases and 5 bases, in that order; junction bases with no gene match: 5. The length of the CDR3 is 15 residues. The V gene's germline CDR1 is LGHNT and CDR2 FRNRAP.

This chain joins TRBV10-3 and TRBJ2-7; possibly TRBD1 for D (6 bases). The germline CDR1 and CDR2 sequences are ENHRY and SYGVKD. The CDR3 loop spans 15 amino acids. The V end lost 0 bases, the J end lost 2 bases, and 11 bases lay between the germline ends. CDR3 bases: TGTGCCATCAGTGAGTCCCGGGACAAAACCTACGAGCAGTACTTC. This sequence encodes CAISESRDKTYEQYF.